This TCR beta chain originates from a study of cytomegalovirus exposure and HLA in healthy donors. Study summary: Out of about 360 genotyped donors, less than 85% belonged to the Caucasian-associated ancestry cluster.

Worth noting for this clone: Its antigen is unknown.

Primers: 60 Vbeta forward and 13 Jbeta reverse. Clones were sequenced by immunoSEQ multiplex PCR, and TCRdb holds only the in-frame ones, with some missing. This sample has approximately 150,000 clones, with more than 70% found just once. Whole-study results and caveats: Prediction of most subjects' HLA-A and HLA-B alleles by TCR beta sequences was reportedly accurate.

The CDR3 sequence is 16 residues long. J lost 9 bases, V lost 2 bases, and 8 bases had no gene match. The germline V gene has CDR1 SGHAT and CDR2 FQDESV (reference sequence). This chain joins TRBV11-1 and TRBJ1-6, with 9 positions matching TRBD1. The sequenced sample was PBMCs. The TCR sequence derives from a male donor in good health and CMV-seronegative. CDR3 DNA sequence: TGTGCCAGCAGCTTATCCACTGGACAGGGGAGTTCACCCCTCCACTTT. As protein: CASSLSTGQGSSPLHF.